This record looks at one TCR beta chain sequence and its context. No antigen is known for it. Generated by immunoSEQ multiplex PCR, the TCRdb table keeps only in-frame clones and is missing some. Of approximately 2.5 million clones in the sample, more than 80% were seen once. The study separated CD4+ cells into CD45RA+ naive and CD45RA-negative memory subsets. These data come from a study of shared clonotypes between healthy human individuals. Study findings and constraints: Estimated clonotype richness was generally higher in naive than memory subsets.

This CDR3 contains 16 residues. Per germline, CDR1 SGDLS and CDR2 YYNGEE. V dropped 0 bases and J dropped 2; count of bases not matched to a gene: 4. The source is a man between 18 and 29 years old in good health. Material for sequencing was naive CD4+ T cells sorted from blood. Described subset: CD45RA+ positively selected. This chain connects TRBV9 to TRBJ2-3; 9 positions agree with TRBD2. In DNA form, the CDR3 reads TGTGCCAGCAGCGTAGGACTAGCGGAATTCACAGATACGCAGTATTTT. This sequence encodes CASSVGLAEFTDTQYF.